The rows below give T cell receptor beta chains drawn from one sample of a study of OX40 agonist ivuxolimab in advanced cancers. Profiled with immunoSEQ multiplex PCR; TCRdb holds only in-frame clones, not every one. The table shows about 21,000 clones, with about 88% occurring only once. The sample consisted of CD4+ or CD8+ T cells sorted from blood, taken in a trial of the OX40 agonist ivuxolimab. These receptors all come from an adult with an advanced solid tumor such as melanoma, head and neck, liver or kidney cancer. CDR3s include the opening cysteine and the closing phenylalanine or tryptophan. D genes are given only for firm matches. Where a row states a size, it is once, few, many or the class of an expanded clone; other rows omit it.

TRBJ1-2 | TRBV5-1 | - | - | CASSLHRDAYYGYTF | TGCGCCAGCAGCCTTCACAGGGACGCTTACTATGGCTACACCTTC
TRBJ1-1 | TRBV9 | TRBD1 | - | CASSGGQVNTEAFF | TGTGCCAGCAGCGGGGGACAGGTGAACACTGAAGCTTTCTTT
TRBJ2-7 | TRBV6-5 | TRBD2 | - | CASSYGLAGNYEQYF | TGTGCCAGCAGTTACGGACTAGCGGGGAACTACGAGCAGTACTTC
TRBJ2-5 | TRBV12-2 | - | - | CASRWSIFVLAAQETQYF | TGTGCAAGTCGCTGGAGCATTTTCGTGCTAGCGGCCCAAGAGACCCAGTACTTC
TRBJ1-4 | TRBV2 | - | - | CASSESRRSNEKLFF | TGTGCCAGCAGTGAGTCCAGGCGATCTAATGAAAAACTGTTTTTT
TRBJ1-1 | TRBV5-4 | - | medium-sized | CASSPTPNTEAFF | TGTGCCAGCAGCCCCACACCGAACACTGAAGCTTTCTTT
TRBJ2-2 | TRBV2 | - | - | CASSRTGGGTGELFF | TGTGCCAGCAGTCGGACAGGAGGGGGGACCGGGGAGCTGTTTTTT
TRBJ1-4 | TRBV10-2 | - | - | CASSERPYNEKLFF | TGCGCCAGCAGTGAACGCCCGTATAATGAAAAACTGTTTTTT
TRBJ1-6 | TRBV18 | TRBD1 | - | CASSEGQGASPLHF | TGTGCCAGCTCAGAGGGACAGGGAGCCTCACCCCTCCACTTT
TRBJ2-5 | TRBV7-9 | TRBD1 | - | CASSFSRTGPQETQYF | TGTGCCAGCAGCTTTTCCAGGACAGGCCCCCAAGAGACCCAGTACTTC
TRBJ1-5 | TRBV27 | - | - | CASSFSEDQPQHF | TGTGCCAGCAGTTTCTCGGAAGATCAGCCCCAGCATTTT
TRBJ2-1 | TRBV2 | TRBD2 | - | CASGVPRREHPHEQFF | TGTGCCAGCGGGGTCCCTCGGCGGGAGCATCCCCATGAGCAGTTCTTC
TRBJ2-7 | TRBV7-9 | TRBD2 | - | CASSPSGGSYEQYF | TGTGCCAGCAGCCCCTCCGGGGGGTCCTACGAGCAGTACTTC
TRBJ2-1 | TRBV11-2 | TRBD2 | few | CASSSGGYNEQFF | TGTGCCAGCAGCTCGGGGGGGTACAATGAGCAGTTCTTC
TRBJ2-3 | TRBV6-5 | TRBD2 | - | CASRYSLAGYTDTQYF | TGTGCCAGCCGTTATTCATTAGCGGGGTACACAGATACGCAGTATTTT
TRBJ1-2 | TRBV29-1 | - | - | CSAILTGNMVERSANYGYTF | TGCAGCGCTATCCTCACAGGGAACATGGTTGAGCGGTCCGCAAACTATGGCTACACCTTC
TRBJ2-2 | TRBV2 | - | - | CASSERQGRTGELFF | TGTGCCAGCAGTGAAAGGCAGGGGCGGACCGGGGAGCTGTTTTTT
TRBJ2-7 | TRBV9 | TRBD1 | - | CASSPAAGTVSYEQYF | TGTGCCAGCAGCCCAGCAGCCGGGACAGTATCCTACGAGCAGTACTTC
TRBJ1-1 | TRBV9 | TRBD1 | - | CASSPGTGEMNTEAFF | TGTGCCAGCAGCCCCGGGACAGGGGAGATGAACACTGAAGCTTTCTTT
TRBJ1-2 | TRBV4-1 | - | - | CASSQSGAGIHGYTF | TGCGCCAGCAGCCAAAGTGGGGCGGGTATCCATGGCTACACCTTC
TRBJ2-1 | TRBV27 | TRBD2 | - | CASSPGTSGHNEQFF | TGTGCCAGCAGTCCCGGGACTAGCGGCCACAATGAGCAGTTCTTC
TRBJ2-1 | TRBV5-1 | TRBD2 | once | CASSLSSGQRPYNEQFF | TGCGCCAGCAGCTTGTCTAGCGGCCAGCGACCATACAATGAGCAGTTCTTC
TRBJ2-2 | TRBV6-1 | - | - | CASIAGETTGELFF | TGTGCCAGCATAGCAGGGGAAACCACCGGGGAGCTGTTTTTT
TRBJ1-5 | TRBV6-1 | - | - | CASSEGGEIQPQHF | TGTGCCAGCAGTGAAGGAGGGGAAATCCAGCCCCAGCATTTT
TRBJ1-2 | TRBV7-2 | - | large | CASSLALRGGYTF | TGTGCCAGCAGCTTAGCGTTGCGGGGCGGCTACACCTTC
TRBJ2-3 | TRBV27 | - | - | CASSLWPQISGTDTQYF | TGTGCCAGCAGTTTATGGCCCCAAATTAGCGGCACAGATACGCAGTATTTT
TRBJ1-5 | TRBV27 | - | - | CASSLGAGGISNQPQHF | TGTGCCAGCAGTTTAGGGGCAGGCGGGATTAGCAATCAGCCCCAGCATTTT
TRBJ1-1 | TRBV11-2 | - | - | CASSQGAEAFF | TGTGCCAGCAGCCAAGGGGCTGAAGCTTTCTTT
TRBJ2-3 | TRBV6-1 | TRBD2 | few | CASAGGTQYF | TGTGCCAGCGCGGGAGGGACACAGTATTTT
TRBJ2-2 | TRBV7-7 | - | - | CASSATGPGELFF | TGTGCCAGCAGCGCTACAGGGCCCGGGGAGCTGTTTTTT
TRBJ2-1 | TRBV10-3 | TRBD2 | - | CAISESRTSGYDEQFF | TGTGCCATCAGTGAGTCGAGGACTAGCGGGTACGATGAGCAGTTCTTC
TRBJ2-7 | TRBV6-5 | - | - | CASSPDRLKQYF | TGTGCCAGCAGTCCCGATCGGTTAAAGCAGTACTTC
TRBJ2-3 | TRBV4-1 | TRBD2 | - | CASSLRLAGGPTDTQYF | TGCGCCAGCAGCCTCCGACTAGCGGGAGGGCCGACAGATACGCAGTATTTT
TRBJ1-1 | TRBV1 | - | - | CTSSQDGPIYSAFF | TGCACCAGCAGCCAAGATGGACCTATTTATTCAGCTTTCTTT
TRBJ2-2 | TRBV10-3 | - | - | CAIEEGSGPYTGTGELFF | TGTGCCATCGAGGAGGGGTCAGGCCCTTACACTGGGACCGGGGAGCTGTTTTTT
TRBJ2-3 | TRBV7-9 | - | - | CASSPGETDTQYF | TGTGCCAGCAGCCCTGGCGAGACAGATACGCAGTATTTT
TRBJ1-5 | TRBV5-3 | - | - | CARSLVAVALKPQHF | TGTGCCAGAAGCTTGGTGGCAGTTGCATTAAAGCCCCAGCATTTT
TRBJ2-5 | TRBV2 | - | - | CASGTGFMQETQYF | TGTGCCAGCGGAACAGGGTTTATGCAAGAGACCCAGTACTTC
TRBJ2-7 | TRBV5-1 | TRBD1 | - | CASSLTEDRVGLYEQYF | TGCGCCAGCAGCTTGACCGAGGACAGGGTGGGCTTATACGAGCAGTACTTC
TRBJ1-5 | TRBV4-1 | - | - | CASSPHLDQPQHF | TGCGCCAGCAGCCCTCACCTTGATCAGCCCCAGCATTTT
TRBJ1-4 | TRBV13 | TRBD1 | few | CASSPQGALLANEKLFF | TGTGCCAGCAGCCCTCAGGGGGCCCTTTTAGCAAATGAAAAACTGTTTTTT
TRBJ2-1 | TRBV6-1 | TRBD2 | - | CAGLTSGGHNEQFF | TGTGCCGGACTGACTAGCGGGGGGCACAATGAGCAGTTCTTC
TRBJ2-7 | TRBV19 | - | - | CATRRRGLYEQYF | TGTGCCACCCGGAGGAGGGGGCTCTACGAGCAGTACTTC
TRBJ2-3 | TRBV25-1 | - | - | CASGPRGPQYF | TGTGCCAGCGGCCCCAGAGGTCCGCAGTATTTT
TRBJ2-7 | TRBV5-1 | - | - | CASTGPGGDEQYF | TGCGCCAGCACTGGCCCGGGGGGCGACGAGCAGTACTTC
TRBJ1-1 | TRBV6-1 | - | few | CASTRVDRNTEAFF | TGTGCCAGCACGCGGGTCGATAGAAACACTGAAGCTTTCTTT
TRBJ1-5 | TRBV19 | - | - | CASSINRDQPQHF | TGTGCCAGTAGTATAAATAGGGATCAGCCCCAGCATTTT
TRBJ2-5 | TRBV28 | TRBD1 | - | CASSPTPLQGAKETQYF | TGTGCCAGCAGCCCCACCCCCCTACAGGGGGCGAAAGAGACCCAGTACTTC
TRBJ1-4 | TRBV5-6 | - | - | CASSLGGNREKLFF | TGTGCCAGCAGCCTAGGGGGAAACCGAGAAAAACTGTTTTTT
TRBJ1-5 | TRBV6-6 | - | - | CASSYAKGGGNQPQHF | TGTGCCAGCAGTTACGCGAAGGGGGGGGGCAATCAGCCCCAGCATTTT
TRBJ2-3 | TRBV19 | TRBD2 | - | CASSTGLAGGGLTDTQYF | TGTGCCAGTAGTACGGGACTAGCGGGAGGGGGGCTCACAGATACGCAGTATTTT
TRBJ2-3 | TRBV9 | TRBD2 | - | CASSGGLDSTDTQYF | TGTGCCAGCAGCGGTGGACTAGACTCCACAGATACGCAGTATTTT
TRBJ1-2 | TRBV11-2 | - | - | CASSSPHYGYTF | TGTGCCAGCAGCTCCCCCCACTATGGCTACACCTTC
TRBJ2-5 | TRBV29-1 | - | - | CSVVHEETQYF | TGCAGCGTTGTGCATGAAGAGACCCAGTACTTC